The sequence of this T cell receptor beta chain was determined in a study of early T cells in non-severe SARS-CoV-2 infection. Overall study context: Bulk RNA taken from unsorted whole blood was sequenced, leaving chains unpaired.

CDR1 is ENHRY, CDR2 SYGVKD, per germline. V shed 3 bases and J shed 6 bases, with 8 bases lying between them. This CDR3 has 13 amino acids. TCRdb called the 5' RACE reads again in MiXCR, with one record for every CDR3 protein. The data contain about 66,000 distinct CDR3 sequences, roughly 13% of them singletons. There are many counts of this clonotype. Its antigen is unidentified. Study-wide findings and caveats: There was a bias toward anti-spike CD8 responses in VDJdb matching, which missed private and CD4 specificities.

This TCR came from an adult who was a healthcare worker with PCR-confirmed SARS-CoV-2 infection or an uninfected control (not recorded which). Sequencing was performed on whole blood. The chain carries TRBV10-3 and TRBJ2-2; D is perhaps TRBD1 (5 bases). In DNA, the CDR3 is TGTGCCATCAGTGACAGGGTTGCCGGGGAGCTGTTTTTT. The encoded protein is CAISDRVAGELFF.